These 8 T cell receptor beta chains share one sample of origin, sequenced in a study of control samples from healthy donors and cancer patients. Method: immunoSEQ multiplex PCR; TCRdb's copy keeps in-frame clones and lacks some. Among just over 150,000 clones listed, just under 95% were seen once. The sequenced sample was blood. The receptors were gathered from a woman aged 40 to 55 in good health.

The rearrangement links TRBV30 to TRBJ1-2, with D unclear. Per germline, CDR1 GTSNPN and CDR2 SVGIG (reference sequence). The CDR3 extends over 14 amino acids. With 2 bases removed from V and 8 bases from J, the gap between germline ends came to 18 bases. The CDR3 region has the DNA TGTGCCTGGAGTACCCGGACGGAGCTCTGGGGCTACACCTTC. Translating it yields CAWSTRTELWGYTF. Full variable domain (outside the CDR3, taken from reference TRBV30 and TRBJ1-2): SQTIHQWPATLVQPVGSPLSLECTVEGTSNPNLYWYRQAAGRGLQLLFYSVGIGQISSEVPQNLSASRPQDRQFILSSKKLLLSDSGFYLCAWSTRTELWGYTFGSGTRLTVV.

CDR3 nucleotides: TGCGCCAGCAGCAAAGACAGACCCTACGAGCAGTACTTC. This sequence encodes CASSKDRPYEQYF. The chain recombines TRBV5-1 with TRBJ2-7; D is perhaps TRBD1 (5 bases). V lost 4 bases and J lost 2, with 10 bases in between. Germline V gene lookup returns CDR1 SGHRS and CDR2 YFSETQ. The CDR3 loop spans 13 amino acids.

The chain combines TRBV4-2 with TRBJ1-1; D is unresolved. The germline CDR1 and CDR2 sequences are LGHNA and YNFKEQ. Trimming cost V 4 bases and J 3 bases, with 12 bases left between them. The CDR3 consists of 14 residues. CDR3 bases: TGTGCCAGCAGCCGAGGACCGCAGGACACTGAAGCTTTCTTT. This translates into CASSRGPQDTEAFF.

The CDR3 DNA follows: TGTGCCAGCAGCCGGACCGGGACAGTCTACAATGAGCAGTTCTTC. It codes for CASSRTGTVYNEQFF. The chain recombines TRBV14 with TRBJ2-1, with TRBD1 matching 7 bases. The CDR3 sequence is 15 residues long. With 4 bases clipped from V and 3 bases from J, the junction kept 6 bases outside the gene matches. Per germline, CDR1 SGHDN and CDR2 FVKESK.

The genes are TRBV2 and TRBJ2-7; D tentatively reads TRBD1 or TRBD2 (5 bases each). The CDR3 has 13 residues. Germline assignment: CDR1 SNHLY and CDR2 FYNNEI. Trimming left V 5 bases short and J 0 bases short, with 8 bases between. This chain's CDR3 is CASSSGLSYEQYF. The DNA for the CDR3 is TGTGCCAGCAGTTCGGGGCTCTCCTACGAGCAGTACTTC.

CDR3 nucleotides: TGTGCCAGCAGTGTGGGACAGGGGGTTCAGCCCCAGCATTTT. Translation: CASSVGQGVQPQHF. The chain links TRBV2 to TRBJ1-5, with 11 bases aligning to TRBD1. This CDR3 is built from 14 residues. After removal of 4 bases from V and 6 bases from J, the junction contained 2 bases not matched to a gene. The V gene's germline CDR1 is SNHLY and CDR2 FYNNEI.

The CDR3 loop reads CASSEAGNNSPLHF. The CDR3, as DNA: TGTGCCAGCAGTGAGGCAGGGAATAATTCACCCCTCCACTTT. The chain recombines TRBV9 with TRBJ1-6; TRBD1 might be the D (5 bases). This CDR3 has 14 amino acids. Between the trimmed V and J ends, which lost 5 bases and 5 bases, there was a span of 11 bases. Germline CDR1 is SGDLS and CDR2 is YYNGEE. Based on the CDR3 plus reference TRBV9 and TRBJ1-6, the full variable domain is DSGVTQTPKHLITATGQRVTLRCSPRSGDLSVYWYQQSLDQGLQFLIQYYNGEERAKGNILERFSAQQFPDLHSELNLSSLELGDSALYFCASSEAGNNSPLHFGNGTRLTVT.

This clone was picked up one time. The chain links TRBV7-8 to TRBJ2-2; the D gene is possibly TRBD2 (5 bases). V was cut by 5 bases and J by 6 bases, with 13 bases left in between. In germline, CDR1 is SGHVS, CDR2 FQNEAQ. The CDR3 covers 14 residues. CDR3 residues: CASSQRVMAGELFF. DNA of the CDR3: TGTGCCAGCAGCCAGAGGGTTATGGCCGGGGAGCTGTTTTTT.